This passage covers 16 T cell receptor beta chains from one sample sequenced in a study of shared T cell receptors in the human thymus. Assay used: immunoSEQ multiplex PCR; TCRdb lists only in-frame clones, some missing. The sample holds some 640,000 clones, about 90% seen once. This sample was also put to use in a study of human thymus T cells.

The sequenced material came from thymocytes. The receptor set was obtained from a boy in the first two years of life with a congenital heart defect.

A note on this clone: Other DNA sequences of this sample code for an identical CDR3. The gene calls are TRBV5-5 and TRBJ1-6; no firm D call. With 4 bases removed from V and 0 bases from J, the gap between germline ends came to 8 bases. Per the germline V gene, CDR1 is SGHKS and CDR2 is YYEKEE (reference sequence). This CDR3 contains 15 residues. The CDR3 DNA is TGTGCCAGCAGCCCCCACAGCTCCTATAATTCACCCCTCCACTTT. Its protein product is CASSPHSSYNSPLHF.

The CDR3 DNA is TGTGCCAGCAGTTACTCTCCGTTAGCGGGTGAAGAGACCCAGTACTTC. This gives the protein CASSYSPLAGEETQYF. V usage is TRBV6-7 and J usage is TRBJ2-5, with TRBD2 matching 7 bases. TRBV6-7 is assigned to the ORF class and has an uncertain function. CDR3 size: 16 residues. V lost 0 bases to trimming and J lost 3 bases; unmatched junction nucleotides: 7.

The chain combines TRBV4-1 with TRBJ2-1; 10 nucleotides align to TRBD2. With 4 bases clipped from V and 3 bases from J, the junction kept 3 bases outside the gene matches. Looked up from germline, CDR1 is MGHRA and CDR2 is YSYEKL. The CDR3 is 15 amino acids. CDR3 in amino acids: CASSPGLADYNEQFF. CDR3 DNA sequence: TGCGCCAGCAGCCCCGGACTAGCGGACTACAATGAGCAGTTCTTC.

The genes are TRBV5-4 and TRBJ2-3; D is possibly TRBD1 (6 bases). Germline CDR1 is SGHNT and CDR2 is YYREEE (reference sequence). This CDR3 is 17 amino acids long. V lost 0 bases, J lost 3 bases, and 17 bases lay in between. The CDR3, as DNA: TGTGCCAGCAGCTTGGCCACAGGGTCCCCTGTTACAGATACGCAGTATTTT. It encodes CASSLATGSPVTDTQYF. The variable domain in full, with the rest retrieved from reference TRBV5-4 and TRBJ2-3, is ETGVTQSPTHLIKTRGQQVTLRCSSQSGHNTVSWYQQALGQGPQFIFQYYREEENGRGNFPPRFSGLQFPNYSSELNVNALELDDSALYLCASSLATGSPVTDTQYFGPGTRLTVL.

The V and J genes are TRBV5-4 and TRBJ1-3, with a tentative D call TRBD1 (5 bases). V gave up 2 bases and J gave up 0 bases, with 15 bases separating them. The CDR3 totals 17 residues. The germline gives CDR1 SGHNT, CDR2 YYREEE (reference sequence). CDR3 sequence reads: CASSLGEGGNSGNTIYF. DNA for the CDR3: TGTGCCAGCAGCTTAGGGGAGGGAGGGAACTCTGGAAACACCATATATTTT.

The rearrangement joins TRBV7-9 to TRBJ2-5; D might be TRBD1 (6 bases). The DNA matches TRBJ2-7 better at its end, which makes the J call doubtful. The length of the CDR3 is 15 residues. From germline, CDR1 is SEHNR and CDR2 FQNEAQ (reference sequence). This CDR3 reads CASSLSTTGTYEQYF. CDR3 bases: TGTGCCAGCAGCTTATCAACTACAGGGACCTACGAGCAGTACTTC.

The J gene is TRBJ2-3, the V gene TRBV28; 7 bases are a match to TRBD2. J lost 10 bases, V lost 11 bases, and 15 bases had no gene match. The CDR3 length is 13 residues. Germline lookup yields CDR1 MDHEN and CDR2 SYDVKM. Here the CDR3 reads CASGEGPDRAQYF. The DNA of the CDR3 is TGTGCCTCGGGGGAGGGCCCCGACCGTGCGCAGTATTTT. Full variable domain (remainder filled in from reference TRBV28 and TRBJ2-3): DVKVTQSSRYLVKRTGEKVFLECVQDMDHENMFWYRQDPGLGLRLIYFSYDVKMKEKGDIPEGYSVSREKKERFSLILESASTNQTSMYLCASGEGPDRAQYFGPGTRLTVL.

The chain carries TRBV29-1 and TRBJ2-1; D remains ambiguous. The V end lost 1 base, the J end lost 2 bases, and 6 bases lay between the germline ends. The CDR3 contains 13 residues. Germline V gene sequence: CDR1 SQVTM, CDR2 ANQGSEA. CDR3 loop: CSVEGLAYNEQFF. The DNA of the CDR3 is TGCAGCGTTGAAGGCCTAGCCTACAATGAGCAGTTCTTC.

The chain carries TRBV7-9 and TRBJ2-1; D is perhaps TRBD2 (5 bases). CDR1 is SEHNR, CDR2 FQNEAQ, per germline (reference sequence). This CDR3 has 16 amino acids. V lost 5 bases, J lost 4 bases, and 18 bases lay in between. The CDR3 sequence is CASSRKENTRYNEQFF. In DNA, the CDR3 is TGTGCCAGCAGCCGGAAGGAGAATACTAGGTACAATGAGCAGTTCTTC.

The table lists this clone with a few counts. The V gene is TRBV28, the J gene TRBJ2-7, with D unresolved. Germline V lookup: CDR1 MDHEN, CDR2 SYDVKM. This CDR3 has 14 residues. V dropped 8 bases and J dropped 4 bases, with 18 bases sitting between them. This CDR3 is CASSPRSWFYEQYF. DNA for the CDR3: TGTGCCAGCTCCCCCCGAAGCTGGTTTTACGAGCAGTACTTC.

This chain connects TRBV25-1 to TRBJ1-2; D is uncertain. Germline CDR1 is MGHDK and CDR2 is SYGVNS. The CDR3 contains 13 residues. V was pared by 6 bases and J by 2 bases, with 10 bases between. DNA for the CDR3: TGTGCCAGCAGCCTCACAGTGAACTATGGCTACACCTTC. This gives the protein CASSLTVNYGYTF.

The chain combines TRBV4-3 with TRBJ2-7, with D maybe TRBD2 (5 bases). Germline CDR1 LGHNA, CDR2 YSLEER. This CDR3 is 16 amino acids long. Trimming left V 2 bases short and J 3 bases short, with 17 bases between. CDR3 residues: CASSQFADSDNYEQYF. The CDR3 region has the DNA TGCGCCAGCAGCCAATTCGCCGATAGCGACAACTACGAGCAGTACTTC.

The V call is TRBV28, the J call TRBJ1-6, with 10 nucleotides matching TRBD1. The J segment lost 7 bases and the V segment lost 2 bases, leaving 5 bases of the junction unmatched. Germline V gene sequence: CDR1 MDHEN, CDR2 SYDVKM. The CDR3 totals 16 residues. The CDR3 bases are TGTGCCAGCAGTTTAGGTGACAGGGGGCAAAATTCACCCCTCCACTTT. Its translation is CASSLGDRGQNSPLHF.

This sequence joins TRBV6-1 and TRBJ2-7, with D maybe TRBD2 (6 bases). Germline assignment: CDR1 MNHNS and CDR2 SASEGT. V was pared by 7 bases and J by 6 bases, with 16 bases between. CDR3 length: 13 amino acids. This CDR3 is CASIPVGSVEQYF. CDR3 bases: TGTGCCAGCATTCCGGTCGGGAGCGTCGAGCAGTACTTC.

The chain links TRBV6-6 to TRBJ1-1; TRBD1 matches 8 bases. V was clipped by 2 bases and J by 7 bases; unmatched bases: 9. Germline CDR1 MNHNY, CDR2 SVGAGI (reference sequence). The CDR3 runs 15 residues. The CDR3 is CASSYPGQGGIEAFF. CDR3 sequence (DNA): TGTGCCAGCAGTTACCCCGGACAGGGTGGCATTGAAGCTTTCTTT.

For the CDR3, the DNA is TGTGCCAGCAACAGGGAGTTCTCCTACGAGCAGTACTTC. It encodes CASNREFSYEQYF. V usage is TRBV5-5 and J usage is TRBJ2-7, with TRBD1 as a possible D gene (6 bases). The V and J ends lost 6 bases and 0 bases respectively, with 10 bases between them. The CDR3 covers 13 residues. Germline CDR1 reads SGHKS; CDR2 reads YYEKEE (reference sequence). The whole variable domain, remainder taken from reference TRBV5-5 and TRBJ2-7, is DAGVTQSPTHLIKTRGQQVTLRCSPISGHKSVSWYQQVLGQGPQFIFQYYEKEERGRGNFPDRFSARQFPNYSSELNVNALLLGDSALYLCASNREFSYEQYFGPGTRLTVT.